This T cell receptor beta chain is from a study of T cell responses to AZD1222 COVID-19 vaccine. Findings and limits, study-wide: Baseline serology detected seropositivity in only a handful of AZD1222 recipients. The study sampled repertoires only after the peak T cell response.

Produced via immunoSEQ multiplex PCR; TCRdb's table is partial and in-frame only. The sample holds fewer than 85,000 clones, 80% to 90% seen once. Comment on this clone: Its antigen is not known.

The material sequenced was peripheral blood, taken on day 0 of AZD1222 vaccination. The source of this sequence is an adult in good health.

In nucleotides, the CDR3 is TGTGCCAGCAGCCCGGGACAGGGGGTTCAGCCCCAGCATTTT. Protein product: CASSPGQGVQPQHF. The V call is TRBV3-1 (or the pseudogene TRBV3-2), the J call TRBJ1-5, with TRBD1 matching 11 bases. Germline trimming cut 4 bases from V and 6 bases from J; bases unmatched to any gene: 2. The CDR3 length is 14 residues. The V gene's germline CDR1 is LGHDT and CDR2 YNNKEL (reference sequence).